The 30 T cell receptor beta chains below were found in one sample sequenced in a study of regulatory T cells in long-lasting Graves disease. Time point described: persistent/refractory GD, antithyroid drugs over 5 years with positive TRAb. Generation of the TCR library employed RNA extracted from PBMCs. Combining iRepertoire HTBI primers with Arm-PCR of CDR3 regions, the authors built TCR beta libraries. MiXCR was run by TCRdb on the multiplex PCR reads, yielding one entry per CDR3 protein. This sample has fewer than 400,000 distinct CDR3 sequences, with about a fifth found just once. The sample was peripheral blood mononuclear cells (PBMCs), taken when the disease was refractory, from a patient treated with antithyroid drugs. All receptors come from a female donor with Graves disease.

This clonotype has only a few counts. The chain combines TRBV5-1 with TRBJ1-2; D may be TRBD1 (6 bases). From germline, CDR1 is SGHRS and CDR2 YFSETQ. The CDR3 consists of 13 residues. Trimming stripped 4 bases from V and 8 bases from J, with 15 bases between. Here the CDR3 reads CASSRGAAEGYTF. CDR3 DNA: TGCGCCAGCAGCCGGGGGGCCGCTGAGGGCTACACCTTC.

This clonotype was counted many times. The V gene is TRBV28, the J gene TRBJ1-1; D is undetermined. CDR1 and CDR2 (germline): MDHEN, SYDVKM. Trimming pared 5 bases from V and 2 bases from J, leaving 9 bases between. The length of the CDR3 is 13 residues. CDR3 nucleotides: TGTGCCAGCAGTCCGTGGGCCAACACTGAAGCTTTCTTT. Its protein is CASSPWANTEAFF. Combining the CDR3 with reference TRBV28 and TRBJ1-1 gives the whole variable domain DVKVTQSSRYLVKRTGEKVFLECVQDMDHENMFWYRQDPGLGLRLIYFSYDVKMKEKGDIPEGYSVSREKKERFSLILESASTNQTSMYLCASSPWANTEAFFGQGTRLTVV.

The rearrangement uses TRBV5-6 and TRBJ2-6, with TRBD1 matching over 12 bases. This CDR3 has 19 amino acids. Trimming cost V 3 bases and J 0 bases; bases outside gene matches: 7. Germline CDR1 reads SGHDT; CDR2 reads YYEEEE. The CDR3 reads CASSSAGQGAFSGANVLTF. Written as DNA, the CDR3 is TGTGCCAGCAGCTCGGCGGGACAGGGGGCCTTCTCTGGGGCCAACGTCCTGACTTTC.

J is TRBJ2-2 and V is TRBV6-1; 11 nucleotides agree with TRBD1. Germline values: CDR1 MNHNS, CDR2 SASEGT. CDR3 length: 17 amino acids. The trim removed 5 bases at V and 5 bases at J, leaving 10 bases unmatched. The CDR3 spells CASSPLPGQGGTGELFF. CDR3 coding DNA: TGTGCCAGCAGTCCCCTCCCGGGACAGGGGGGTACCGGGGAGCTGTTTTTT.

This clonotype was recorded a few times. This chain joins TRBV12-3 or TRBV12-4 and TRBJ2-7, with 7 bases that match TRBD1. The CDR3 consists of 14 residues. Trimming took 5 bases from V and 6 from J; bases not matched to a gene: 10. The CDR3 DNA sequence: TGTGCCAGCAGTCGACAGGGCCCCCCAGGCGAGCAGTACTTC. This encodes CASSRQGPPGEQYF.

This clonotype was seen ten or more times. The rearrangement uses TRBV6-1 and TRBJ2-5; D is tentatively TRBD1 or TRBD2 (6 bases each). Trimming pared 5 bases from V and 1 base from J, leaving 17 bases between. CDR1 and CDR2 (germline): MNHNS, SASEGT. This CDR3 has 16 residues. This CDR3 reads CASSTPWGAPQETQYF. CDR3 nucleotides: TGTGCCAGCAGTACCCCGTGGGGGGCGCCCCAAGAGACCCAGTACTTC.

This sequence joins TRBV5-1 and TRBJ1-4; the D gene is possibly TRBD1 (6 bases). This CDR3 has 17 amino acids. Trimming cost V 1 base and J 3 bases, with 16 bases left between them. CDR1 is SGHRS, CDR2 YFSETQ, per germline. The CDR3 DNA sequence: TGCGCCAGCAGCTTGCGCGCTTCGACAGGTTCTAATGAAAAACTGTTTTTT. The encoded protein is CASSLRASTGSNEKLFF.

This chain joins TRBV6-5 and TRBJ2-2; 8 bases fit TRBD2. The germline CDR1 and CDR2 sequences are MNHEY and SVGAGI. V trimming: 2 bases; J trimming: 9 bases; junction bases outside the gene matches: 5. The CDR3 has 14 amino acids. The CDR3 region has the DNA TGTGCCAGCAGTTACAGCCCGGGGGGGCGGGAGCTGTTTTTT. Its protein is CASSYSPGGRELFF.

Many counts were recorded for this clonotype. V is TRBV2 and J is TRBJ2-7; 13 bases line up with TRBD2. The CDR3 covers 14 residues. Looked up from germline, CDR1 is SNHLY and CDR2 is FYNNEI. J gave up 3 bases and V 6 bases, and 2 bases lay outside the gene matches. The CDR3 is CASRGTSGDYEQYF. The CDR3 nucleotides read TGTGCCAGCAGAGGGACTAGCGGGGACTACGAGCAGTACTTC.

The table lists this clonotype with many counts. The chain is built from TRBV28 and TRBJ2-7, with 13 bases that match TRBD2. V shed 6 bases, J shed 4 bases, and the junction held 6 bases outside the gene matches. This CDR3 is built from 15 residues. The germline CDR1 and CDR2 sequences are MDHEN and SYDVKM. CDR3 nucleotides: TGTGCCAGCAGACGGAGGACTAGCGGGAGTTACGAGCAGTACTTC. It encodes CASRRRTSGSYEQYF.

At least ten counts were recorded for this clonotype. This chain joins TRBV28 and TRBJ2-7, with D tentatively TRBD2 (6 bases). Trimming removed 1 base at V and 4 bases at J, with 11 bases between. The germline V gene has CDR1 MDHEN and CDR2 SYDVKM. The CDR3 spans 14 residues. CDR3 sequence (DNA): TGTGCCAGCAGTTTATCTTTGGGAGGATACGAGCAGTACTTC. This sequence encodes CASSLSLGGYEQYF.

This clonotype was recorded at least ten times. This chain connects TRBV28 to TRBJ1-1; D ambiguous. The CDR3 is 13 residues long. V lost 2 bases to trimming and J lost 5 bases, with 9 bases between them. CDR1 and CDR2 from the germline V gene are MDHEN and SYDVKM. DNA of the CDR3: TGTGCCAGCAGTTTAAGCCGTGGGACTGAAGCTTTCTTT. It is translated as CASSLSRGTEAFF.

This clonotype was detected ten times or more. The chain employs TRBV28 and TRBJ1-1; the D gene is possibly TRBD1 (5 bases). The germline V gene encodes CDR1 MDHEN and CDR2 SYDVKM. Deletions cut 1 base from V and 3 bases from J, with 12 bases between. The CDR3 spans 15 residues. The CDR3 here is CASSLSKGPDTEAFF. The CDR3 nucleotides read TGTGCCAGCAGTTTATCTAAGGGACCTGACACTGAAGCTTTCTTT.

This clonotype has just a few counts. The J gene is TRBJ2-4, the V gene TRBV5-6; D might be TRBD2 (6 bases). The germline V and J ends were trimmed by 4 bases and 3 bases, with 17 bases remaining between them. The V gene's germline CDR1 is SGHDT and CDR2 YYEEEE. This CDR3 contains 16 residues. CDR3 protein: CASSLPLGGGKNIQYF. The CDR3, as DNA: TGTGCCAGCAGCCTACCCTTGGGGGGAGGCAAAAACATTCAGTACTTC. Full variable domain (rest looked up from reference TRBV5-6 and TRBJ2-4): DAGVTQSPTHLIKTRGQQVTLRCSPKSGHDTVSWYQQALGQGPQFIFQYYEEEERQRGNFPDRFSGHQFPNYSSELNVNALLLGDSALYLCASSLPLGGGKNIQYFGAGTRLSVL.

This clonotype was seen a handful of times. The rearrangement links TRBV7-6 to TRBJ2-2; D is possibly TRBD2 (5 bases). CDR3 length equals 13 residues. Trimming cost V 1 base and J 11 bases, with 11 bases left between them. CDR1 is SGHVS, CDR2 FNYEAQ, per germline. The CDR3 spells CASSLGSDGELFF. Here the CDR3 DNA reads TGTGCCAGCAGCTTAGGTAGCGACGGAGAGCTGTTTTTT.

A remark on this clonotype: One base away lies a much larger clone, so this may be a sequencing read error. V and J are TRBV28 and TRBJ2-7; TRBD2 aligns across 8 bases. There are 15 residues in the CDR3. Germline V CDR1 and CDR2: MDHEN, SYDVKM. Written as DNA, the CDR3 is TGTGCCGGCAGTTCGTCCAGCGGGAGAATATACGAGCAGTACTTC. It specifies CAGSSSSGRIYEQYF.

Worth noting for this clonotype: A much larger clone lies one base from this, so it may be a read error. The V gene is TRBV6-2 or TRBV6-3, the J gene TRBJ2-7; weak D call: TRBD2 (6 bases). Germline values: CDR1 MNHEY, CDR2 SVGEGT. This CDR3 region has 16 residues. Trimming pared 5 bases from V and 0 bases from J, leaving 17 bases between. The CDR3 DNA reads TGTGCCAGCAGTGAAGGAAGCTACGGGGGCTCCTACGAGCAGTACTTC. This gives the protein CASSEGSYGGSYEQYF.

The chain recombines TRBV15 with TRBJ1-5; tentatively, D is TRBD1 (5 bases). From germline, CDR1 is LNHNV and CDR2 YYDKDF (reference sequence). Trimming left V 0 bases short and J 5 bases short, with 11 bases between. The CDR3 runs 15 residues. The CDR3 loop is CATSRDRDVDQPQHF. CDR3 nucleotides: TGTGCCACCAGCAGAGACAGGGATGTGGATCAGCCCCAGCATTTT.

Only a few counts were recorded for this clonotype. V gene TRBV29-1 combines with J gene TRBJ1-2; 8 bases are shared with TRBD1. Losses at the gene ends were 3 bases for V and 4 bases for J; bases not matched to a gene: 1. In germline, CDR1 is SQVTM, CDR2 ANQGSEA. CDR3 size: 12 residues. The CDR3: CSVDTGGYGYTF. DNA for the CDR3: TGCAGCGTTGACACAGGGGGCTATGGCTACACCTTC.

The J gene is TRBJ2-1, the V gene TRBV12-3 or TRBV12-4, with 8 bases matching TRBD2. With 4 bases clipped from V and 12 bases from J, the junction kept 20 bases outside the gene matches. The CDR3 runs to 17 residues. The CDR3 sequence: CASSSSLGGRPLGGQFF. In DNA form, the CDR3 reads TGTGCCAGCAGTTCCAGCTTGGGCGGGAGGCCCCTAGGGGGGCAGTTCTTC.

The J gene is TRBJ1-3, the V gene TRBV2, with a possible D match to TRBD1 (6 bases). V lost 6 bases and J 0 bases, leaving 12 bases between the germline ends. This CDR3 comprises 15 residues. Germline V gene lookup returns CDR1 SNHLY and CDR2 FYNNEI. The CDR3 DNA follows: TGTGCCAGCAGAAAAGGAGGGGGCTCTGGAAACACCATATATTTT. As protein: CASRKGGGSGNTIYF.

This clonotype was seen ten or more times. The chain joins TRBV7-8 to TRBJ2-5; a possible D gene is TRBD2 (6 bases). The CDR3 runs 14 residues. Trimming removed 1 base at V and 7 bases at J, with 13 bases between. From germline, CDR1 is SGHVS and CDR2 FQNEAQ. CDR3 nucleotide sequence: TGTGCCAGCAGCTTAGGGACTAAGGATGGGACCCAGTACTTC. Translating gives CASSLGTKDGTQYF.

Here the CDR3 DNA reads TGCGCCAGCAGCGCGGAGTACCGACATTTCACCGGGGAGCTGTTTTTT. Protein product: CASSAEYRHFTGELFF. The chain recombines TRBV5-1 with TRBJ2-2; D call uncertain. This CDR3 is built from 16 residues. Germline lookup yields CDR1 SGHRS and CDR2 YFSETQ. Trimming removed 4 bases at V and 4 bases at J, with 17 bases between.

This clonotype was detected a few times. The V call is TRBV18, the J call TRBJ1-1; tentatively, D is TRBD1 (5 bases). With 2 bases removed from V and 2 bases from J, the gap between germline ends came to 24 bases. Germline V CDR1 and CDR2: KGHSH, LQKENI. This CDR3 region has 19 residues. The CDR3 DNA reads as TGTGCCAGCTCACCATTGTTTTCCAGGGACGTCAGACAAAACACTGAAGCTTTCTTT. This translates into CASSPLFSRDVRQNTEAFF.

The V gene is TRBV29-1, the J gene TRBJ1-2; tentative D call: TRBD1 (6 bases). CDR3 length: 14 amino acids. CDR1 and CDR2 (germline): SQVTM, ANQGSEA. Trimming cost V 4 bases and J 8 bases, with 20 bases left between them. CDR3 nucleotides: TGCAGCGTTGCCGGGACACCAAATCATAAGGGCTACACCTTC. It translates to CSVAGTPNHKGYTF.

In this sample, this clonotype turned up many times. V is TRBV2 and J is TRBJ1-6; TRBD1 matches 7 bases. V lost 6 bases and J lost 10; bases outside the gene matches: 9. Germline-derived CDR1 and CDR2 are SNHLY and FYNNEI. CDR3 size: 14 residues. In DNA, the CDR3 is TGTGCCAGCAGCGGCGGGACAGTCATGTCACCCCTCCACTTT. Protein product: CASSGGTVMSPLHF.

Many counts were recorded for this clonotype. The V and J genes are TRBV10-3 and TRBJ1-2; 7 bases fit TRBD1. V trimming: 9 bases; J trimming: 4 bases; junction bases outside the gene matches: 2. The CDR3 runs to 11 residues. Germline CDR1 is ENHRY and CDR2 is SYGVKD. CDR3 sequence (DNA): TGTGCCATACGGGACAGCTATGGCTACACCTTC. Amino acids: CAIRDSYGYTF.

The rearrangement links TRBV12-3 or TRBV12-4 to TRBJ2-2; TRBD1 aligns across 8 bases. The length of the CDR3 is 14 residues. J was trimmed by 4 bases and V by 8 bases; bases with no gene match: 6. Written as DNA, the CDR3 is TGTGCCAGCGCCGGGACAGGCGTCACCGGGGAGCTGTTTTTT. Amino acid sequence: CASAGTGVTGELFF.

This clonotype was seen at least ten times. The CDR3 spells CASSLVGVAVQETQYF. The CDR3 DNA reads TGTGCCAGCAGTTTAGTGGGGGTGGCGGTACAAGAGACCCAGTACTTC. This sequence joins TRBV28 and TRBJ2-5, with D perhaps given as TRBD1 or TRBD2 (5 bases each). V shed 2 bases and J shed 2 bases, with 15 bases lying between them. The germline gives CDR1 MDHEN, CDR2 SYDVKM. The CDR3 covers 16 residues.

The CDR3 nucleotides are TGTGCCAGCAGCTTTCAGGGAGACACTGAAGCTTTCTTT. Protein product: CASSFQGDTEAFF. This sequence joins TRBV7-2 and TRBJ1-1, with TRBD1 as a possible D gene (5 bases). V was trimmed by 3 bases and J by 3 bases, leaving 8 bases between them. This CDR3 is 13 amino acids long. CDR1 SGHTA and CDR2 FQGNSA come from the germline V gene.